This paragraph covers one T cell receptor beta chain sequence. This sample was included in a study of blood T cell repertoires in COVID-19. Measured with immunoSEQ multiplex PCR; TCRdb has only the in-frame clones, and not every one. This table has 250,000 or so clones, about 87% appearing once. There are 13 residues in the CDR3. CDR1 is SGHRS, CDR2 YFSETQ, per germline. Trimming removed 0 bases at V and 8 bases at J, with 8 bases between. Material for sequencing was PBMCs or T cells enriched from blood (not recorded which). The chain recombines TRBV5-1 with TRBJ2-2; D not resolved. The TCR comes from a middle-aged woman who had been exposed to COVID-19. CDR3 sequence: CASSLAMAGELFF. CDR3 coding DNA: TGCGCCAGCAGCTTGGCGATGGCAGGGGAGCTGTTTTTT.